This entry is about one TCR beta chain. Its antigen is not yet known. No much larger clone is present one base from it, and per-base qualities are unavailable. This entry is derived from a study of blood T cell repertoires in COVID-19 (dated by TCRdb to 2018 to 2020). Regarding the complete study: The collaborator samples originated in the United States, Italy and Spain and spanned the acute and convalescent phases of COVID-19. The prospective study material was composed of cDNA or gDNA derived from T cells, B-cell-depleted T cells, or PBMCs. Deeply sampled blood TCRbeta repertoires from subjects exposed to, actively infected with, or recovered from COVID-19 were included in the dataset. The repertoires were released in a freely available public database meant as a resource for research on the immune response to SARS-CoV-2. The samples were drawn from the first 160 participants of the ongoing ImmuneRACE study and from 1,200 or so subjects provided by 6 global collaborators. Sample metadata almost always included a de-identified subject ID, COVID-19 status, age in years and sex. HLA class I and class II types, where available, came from metadata supplied by the sample provider rather than from assay-based typing.

TCRbeta CDR3 regions were amplified from genomic DNA using the immunoSEQ Assay, a bias-controlled multiplex PCR. The paper's processing steps were these. The number of nucleated cells in each sample was estimated by amplification of reference gene primers within the assay. Sequence reads were collapsed and filtered to measure the absolute abundance of every unique TCRbeta CDR3 rearrangement. For each sample, productive Simpson clonality was calculated as the square root of Simpson's diversity index across productive rearrangements. TCRdb re-hosts the immuneACCESS table, in-frame sequences only. Its copies lack some clones; in the studies checked, an unresolved V gene accounts for under half of them, and the cause for the rest is not known. That table is the source of V, J and clone size, and D and trimming were worked out from the DNA. Here the sample has about 390,000 clones; around nine tenths occur a single time. The ten largest clonotypes hold around 10% of the sample.

Study-wide findings and limitations: The quantity of clinical and demographic metadata differed by source and by participant and was supplied without curation.

Participants in the prospective study were enrolled through a virtual design, were aged about 18 to 90 years, and lived in approximately 24 United States geographic areas. Cohort assignment in the prospective study relied on participant-reported clinical history from a screening survey and a study questionnaire. Recovered participants in ImmuneRACE Cohort 3 were defined as having two consecutive negative NP/OP PCR tests, clearance from a healthcare professional, or resolution of symptoms. In the prospective study, whole blood, serum and a nasopharyngeal or oropharyngeal swab were collected from each participant by mobile phlebotomists. Prospective study participants could optionally give additional blood draws and questionnaires over an approximately 2-month period. Prospective study blood samples were shipped either frozen or at room temperature before DNA extraction. Source material: PBMCs or T cells enriched from blood (not recorded which). The receptor comes from a woman between 45 and 65 years old who had recovered from COVID-19.

The bases read TGTGCCAGCAGCTTATCGGGGTCTCACTCACCCCTCCACTTT. Its product reads: CASSLSGSHSPLHF. The chain couples TRBV7-9 to TRBJ1-6, with the D gene not clear enough to name. As encoded in the germline V gene (reference sequence), CDR1 is SEHNR while CDR2 is FQNEAQ. V drops 2 bases and J drops 10 bases, leaving 12 bases in between. Counted from cysteine to phenylalanine, this CDR3 has 14 amino acids. Left in the record is the CDR3 DNA by itself, 42 bases read in frame from the first base.